The 9 T cell receptor beta chains reported below all come from one sample, sequenced in a study of cytomegalovirus exposure and HLA in healthy donors. PCR was performed using 60 Vbeta and 13 Jbeta primers. The table came from immunoSEQ multiplex PCR; TCRdb's copy has only in-frame clones and leaves some out. This repertoire shows roughly 100,000 clones, approximately 73% found once; its top ten account for about a tenth. Sequenced material: PBMCs. The receptors originated from a woman between 18 and 29 years old in good health and CMV-seropositive.

This rearrangement joins TRBV9 to TRBJ1-4, with 7 bases matching TRBD1. The CDR3 spans 18 residues. The ends lost 1 base at V and 2 bases at J; junction bases unmatched: 11. Looked up from germline, CDR1 is SGDLS and CDR2 is YYNGEE. This chain's CDR3 is CASSVRGRGWRTNEKLFF. The CDR3 DNA reads TGTGCCAGCAGCGTAAGGGGGCGTGGCTGGAGGACTAATGAAAAACTGTTTTTT.

The gene calls are TRBV28 and TRBJ2-5, with TRBD1 identical over 9 bases. The CDR3 extends over 19 amino acids. The ends lost 8 bases at V and 2 bases at J; junction bases unmatched: 21. Germline values: CDR1 MDHEN, CDR2 SYDVKM. The DNA for the CDR3 is TGTGCCAGCGGAGAAACAGGGGGCGCGCTTGTTAGCTTTCAAGAGACCCAGTACTTC. Its translation: CASGETGGALVSFQETQYF.

J is TRBJ2-2 and V is TRBV18, with 8 bases that match TRBD1. V was pared by 3 bases and J by 2 bases, with 8 bases of the junction left unmatched. This CDR3 contains 17 residues. Germline lookup yields CDR1 KGHSH and CDR2 LQKENI. CDR3: CASSPLQGDYNTGELFF. The CDR3 DNA reads TGTGCCAGCTCACCCCTACAGGGGGATTACAACACCGGGGAGCTGTTTTTT.

V gene TRBV27 combines with J gene TRBJ2-1, with TRBD2 matching 8 bases. This CDR3 is 16 amino acids long. Unmatched junction bases numbered 9, after V lost 0 bases and J lost 8 bases. Germline V gene sequence: CDR1 MNHEY, CDR2 SMNVEV (reference sequence). This CDR3 reads CASSLSISGMFDEQFF. As DNA, the CDR3 is TGTGCCAGCAGTTTATCGATTAGCGGGATGTTTGATGAGCAGTTCTTC.

The chain carries TRBV25-1 and TRBJ1-4, with 7 bases lining up with TRBD1. CDR1 and CDR2 (germline): MGHDK, SYGVNS. The CDR3 has 17 amino acids. V was pared by 4 bases and J by 4 bases, with 12 bases of the junction left unmatched. The CDR3 loop is CASSGGQAGWGNEKLFF. CDR3 DNA: TGTGCCAGCAGTGGAGGACAGGCAGGGTGGGGTAATGAAAAACTGTTTTTT.

This clone was seen a single time. At one of its ends the junction is not consistent with the germline gene, which may arise from a read error. The chain couples TRBV6-1 to TRBJ2-7; 8 bases line up with TRBD1. The CDR3 covers 13 residues. The germline V gene encodes CDR1 MNHNS and CDR2 SASEGT. The chain's CDR3 is CACRGQSSYEQYF. CDR3 nucleotides: TGTGCCTGCAGGGGGCAAAGCTCCTACGAGCAGTACTTC.

The V gene is TRBV28, the J gene TRBJ2-1, with TRBD2 identical over 12 bases. Per germline, CDR1 MDHEN and CDR2 SYDVKM. With V trimmed by 5 bases and J by 10 bases, 9 bases remained unmatched. The CDR3 loop spans 15 amino acids. As DNA, the CDR3 is TGTGCCAGCAGTAGCCCTAGCGGGAGGGCCTTCGAGCAGTTCTTC. Translation: CASSSPSGRAFEQFF.

This clone was seen a few times. The chain employs TRBV10-1 and TRBJ2-1; 8 bases line up with TRBD1. This CDR3 spans 16 amino acids. Germline CDR1 and CDR2: WNHNN and SYGVQD (reference sequence). J was trimmed by 8 bases and V by 4 bases; bases with no gene match: 13. The CDR3 loop reads CASSGRQGSMIHEQFF. The CDR3 DNA sequence: TGCGCCAGCAGTGGCAGACAGGGGTCTATGATCCATGAGCAGTTCTTC.

Comment on this clone: One end of the junction fails to match germline, which may point to a read error. The gene calls are TRBV6-1 and TRBJ1-5, with unresolved D. The germline gives CDR1 MNHNS, CDR2 SASEGT. This CDR3 is built from 19 residues. CDR3 sequence: CASREVPRLLSVNDQPQHF. The CDR3 DNA follows: TGTGCCAGCAGAGAAGTCCCCAGACTCCTTTCCGTAAACGATCAGCCCCAGCATTTT.